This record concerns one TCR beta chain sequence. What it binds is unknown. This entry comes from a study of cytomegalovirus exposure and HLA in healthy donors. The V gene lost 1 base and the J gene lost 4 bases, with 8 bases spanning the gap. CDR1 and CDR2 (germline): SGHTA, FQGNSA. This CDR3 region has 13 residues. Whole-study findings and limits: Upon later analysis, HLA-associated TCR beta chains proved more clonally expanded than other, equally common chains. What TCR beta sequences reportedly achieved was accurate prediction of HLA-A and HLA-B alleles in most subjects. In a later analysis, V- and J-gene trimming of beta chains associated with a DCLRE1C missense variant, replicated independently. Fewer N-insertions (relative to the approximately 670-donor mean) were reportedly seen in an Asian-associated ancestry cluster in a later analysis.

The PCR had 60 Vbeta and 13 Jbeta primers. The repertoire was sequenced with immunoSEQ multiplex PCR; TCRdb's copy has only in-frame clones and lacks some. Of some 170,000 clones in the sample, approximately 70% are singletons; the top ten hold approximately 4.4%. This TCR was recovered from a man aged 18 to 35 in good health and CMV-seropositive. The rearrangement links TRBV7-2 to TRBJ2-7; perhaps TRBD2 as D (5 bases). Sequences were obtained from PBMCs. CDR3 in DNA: TGTGCCAGCAGCTTAGGTAGCGAATACGAGCAGTACGTC. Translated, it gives CASSLGSEYEQYV.